These T cell receptor beta chains were read from a single sample in a study of cytomegalovirus exposure and HLA in healthy donors. TCRdb's table, derived via immunoSEQ multiplex PCR, lists solely in-frame clones and lacks some. The sample contains 150,000 to 200,000 clones, 84% of which appear only once. Sequencing used PBMCs. The receptors come from a man aged 25-40 years in good health and CMV-seropositive. Both conserved end residues are part of each CDR3. The D gene is left open where the match is weak. Part of the rows lack a size; the others show once, few, many or a class for expanded clones.

d_call	clone_size	v_call	j_call	cdr3_length	cdr3_aa	cdr3_nt
TRBD2	.	TRBV6-1	TRBJ2-7	15	CASSAIREGSYEQYF	TGTGCCAGCAGTGCTATCAGGGAGGGGTCCTACGAGCAGTACTTC
TRBD1	.	TRBV7-3	TRBJ2-5	14	CASSSTGPQETQYF	TGTGCCAGCAGCTCGACAGGGCCTCAAGAGACCCAGTACTTC
.	.	TRBV5-1	TRBJ2-5	14	CASSSDWYQETQYF	TGCGCCAGCAGCTCCGACTGGTACCAAGAGACCCAGTACTTC
.	.	TRBV11-2	TRBJ2-2	16	CASSPWPGISTGELFF	TGTGCCAGCAGCCCTTGGCCGGGGATTAGTACCGGGGAGCTGTTTTTT
TRBD2	.	TRBV7-3	TRBJ2-2	16	CASSLAGGSNTGELFF	TGTGCCAGCAGCTTAGCGGGGGGCTCGAACACCGGGGAGCTGTTTTTT
.	.	TRBV7-2	TRBJ2-5	15	CASSRTRTDQKTQYF	TGTGCCAGCAGCCGGACCCGGACTGACCAGAAGACCCAGTACTTC
.	.	TRBV27	TRBJ1-1	14	CASSLAGRVTEAFF	TGTGCCAGCAGTTTGGCGGGGCGGGTAACTGAAGCTTTCTTT
.	.	TRBV6-1	TRBJ2-5	12	CASLSDAETQYF	TGTGCCAGCCTTTCCGATGCGGAGACCCAGTACTTC
.	few	TRBV6-5	TRBJ1-6	15	CASSYSLEGNSPLHF	TGTGCCAGCAGTTACTCTCTCGAGGGTAATTCACCCCTCCACTTT
TRBD2	.	TRBV28	TRBJ2-4	15	CASSSLAGVGRNKYF	TGTGCCAGCAGCTCTCTAGCGGGAGTGGGGCGGAACAAGTACTTC
.	.	TRBV5-4	TRBJ2-1	15	CASSSGLSSYNEQFF	TGTGCCAGCAGCTCCGGACTGTCCTCCTACAATGAGCAGTTCTTC
.	.	TRBV2	TRBJ1-5	15	CASSPDGVGNQPQHF	TGTGCCAGCAGTCCTGACGGGGTTGGCAATCAGCCCCAGCATTTT
TRBD2	.	TRBV29-1	TRBJ2-3	15	CSVEFGGGPVDTQYF	TGCAGCGTTGAGTTCGGGGGAGGGCCGGTTGATACGCAGTATTTT
.	.	TRBV5-4	TRBJ1-4	16	CASSLGLQGPNEKLFF	TGTGCCAGCAGCTTGGGGTTACAGGGTCCTAATGAAAAACTGTTTTTT
.	.	TRBV6-5	TRBJ1-2	14	CASSYSAGQDGYTF	TGTGCCAGCAGTTACTCTGCTGGGCAAGATGGCTACACCTTC
.	.	TRBV4-2	TRBJ2-3	14	CASSPGKSTDTQYF	TGTGCCAGCAGCCCCGGGAAAAGCACAGATACGCAGTATTTT
TRBD2	.	TRBV13	TRBJ2-5	15	CASSFERGDQETQYF	TGTGCCAGCAGCTTCGAGCGGGGGGACCAAGAGACCCAGTACTTC
TRBD1	.	TRBV28	TRBJ1-4	15	CASSPRQGTNEKLFF	TGTGCCAGCAGTCCCCGACAGGGAACTAATGAAAAACTGTTTTTT
TRBD2	.	TRBV27	TRBJ2-3	19	CASSLSGTSGSEIGDTQYF	TGTGCCAGCAGTTTGTCCGGGACTAGCGGGTCGGAGATCGGAGATACGCAGTATTTT
TRBD1	.	TRBV27	TRBJ1-4	17	CASSLSPTGGTNEKLFF	TGTGCCAGCAGTTTATCCCCAACAGGGGGTACTAATGAAAAACTGTTTTTT
TRBD1	.	TRBV18	TRBJ1-2	14	CASSPGQGIDGYTF	TGTGCCAGCTCACCTGGACAGGGGATCGATGGCTACACCTTC
.	few	TRBV7-6	TRBJ1-4	13	CASSRRVNEKLFF	TGTGCCAGCAGCCGACGGGTAAATGAAAAACTGTTTTTT
.	.	TRBV7-2	TRBJ2-3	17	CASSLVPRDTRGDTQYF	TGTGCCAGCAGCTTGGTTCCCCGAGACACGCGGGGAGATACGCAGTATTTT
.	.	TRBV5-4	TRBJ1-1	13	CASSWPPNTEAFF	TGTGCCAGCAGCTGGCCCCCGAACACTGAAGCTTTCTTT
.	.	TRBV7-8	TRBJ2-6	15	CASSPFSTGANVLTF	TGTGCCAGCAGCCCCTTTAGCACTGGGGCCAACGTCCTGACTTTC
.	once	TRBV28	TRBJ2-2	13	CASIGSWTGELFF	TGTGCCAGCATAGGTAGCTGGACCGGGGAGCTGTTTTTT
.	.	TRBV5-6	TRBJ2-7	14	CASSTGRSSYEQYF	TGTGCCAGCAGCACAGGGCGTAGCTCCTACGAGCAGTACTTC
TRBD1	.	TRBV7-9	TRBJ1-4	15	CASSLAGTGNLRMFF	TGTGCCAGCAGCTTAGCGGGGACAGGAAACCTACGGATGTTTTTT
TRBD1	.	TRBV30	TRBJ2-7	16	CAWRGQGVPRGYEQYF	TGTGCCTGGAGGGGACAGGGTGTCCCTCGGGGCTACGAGCAGTACTTC
TRBD2	.	TRBV28	TRBJ2-3	16	CASSLGVGGNTDTQYF	TGTGCCAGCAGTTTGGGGGTGGGAGGGAACACAGATACGCAGTATTTT
TRBD2	.	TRBV5-1	TRBJ2-1	14	CASSLAGTSNEQFF	TGCGCCAGCAGCTTGGCCGGGACTAGCAATGAGCAGTTCTTC
.	many	TRBV18	TRBJ1-1	14	CASSIGQGNTEAFF	TGTGCCAGCTCCATAGGCCAGGGGAACACTGAAGCTTTCTTT
.	.	TRBV11-2	TRBJ1-2	14	CASSLGRGSYGYTF	TGTGCCAGCAGCTTAGGGCGGGGGAGCTATGGCTACACCTTC
TRBD1	once	TRBV15	TRBJ1-5	17	CATSSNRQGWGNQPQHF	TGTGCCACCAGCAGCAATCGACAGGGGTGGGGCAATCAGCCCCAGCATTTT
.	.	TRBV28	TRBJ1-2	13	CASSLTPRNGYTF	TGTGCCAGCAGCTTAACACCCCGCAATGGCTACACCTTC
.	.	TRBV5-1	TRBJ2-6	19	CASSLTLTGRGSGANVLTF	TGCGCCAGCAGTCTTACCCTCACAGGGAGGGGCTCTGGGGCCAACGTCCTGACTTTC
TRBD2	once	TRBV11-1	TRBJ2-5	18	CASSPGLAATPSRETQYF	TGTGCCAGCAGCCCGGGACTAGCGGCGACCCCTTCAAGGGAGACCCAGTACTTC
.	.	TRBV2	TRBJ1-2	11	CASQGLRGYTF	TGTGCCAGCCAGGGCTTGCGTGGCTACACCTTC
TRBD1	.	TRBV28	TRBJ1-1	14	CASCTGGADTEAFF	TGTGCCAGCTGCACAGGGGGCGCCGACACTGAAGCTTTCTTT
TRBD1	.	TRBV28	TRBJ1-1	13	CASRRQGGAEAFF	TGTGCCAGCAGAAGACAGGGTGGCGCTGAAGCTTTCTTT
.	.	TRBV5-5	TRBJ2-1	16	CASSLEPGHNYNEQFF	TGTGCCAGCAGCTTGGAACCAGGACACAACTACAATGAGCAGTTCTTC
.	.	TRBV7-9	TRBJ1-5	16	CASRLTRDVGGQPQHF	TGTGCCAGCAGATTAACCCGGGACGTGGGGGGTCAGCCCCAGCATTTT
.	.	TRBV6-1	TRBJ2-7	14	CASSGRGRFYEQYF	TGTGCCAGCAGTGGGAGGGGGCGGTTCTACGAGCAGTACTTC
TRBD1	.	TRBV4-1	TRBJ2-3	15	CASSLQGARGDTQYF	TGCGCCAGCAGCCTACAGGGGGCGCGGGGAGATACGCAGTATTTT
TRBD2	.	TRBV9	TRBJ2-1	16	CASSGISGSGYNEQFF	TGTGCCAGCAGCGGGATTAGCGGGAGCGGTTACAATGAGCAGTTCTTC
.	.	TRBV19	TRBJ2-1	15	CASAQGLSSYNEQFF	TGTGCCAGTGCACAGGGTTTGAGCTCCTACAATGAGCAGTTCTTC
TRBD1	.	TRBV7-8	TRBJ1-5	12	CASGTGAQPQHF	TGTGCCAGCGGAACAGGGGCTCAGCCCCAGCATTTT
TRBD1	few	TRBV5-4	TRBJ2-5	13	CASSDRVQETQYF	TGTGCCAGCAGCGACAGGGTTCAAGAGACCCAGTACTTC
TRBD1	few	TRBV6-5	TRBJ1-1	16	CASSYSWGQDNTEAFF	TGTGCCAGCAGTTACTCGTGGGGACAGGACAACACTGAAGCTTTCTTT
.	.	TRBV19	TRBJ2-7	17	CASSIGGGTGSPYEQYF	TGTGCCAGTAGTATAGGCGGGGGGACAGGGAGCCCCTACGAGCAGTACTTC
.	.	TRBV6-5	TRBJ1-3	14	CASSPGRGGNTIYF	TGTGCCAGCAGTCCCGGAAGGGGTGGAAACACCATATATTTT
TRBD1	.	TRBV9	TRBJ1-4	15	CASSVGGQSNEKLFF	TGTGCCAGCAGCGTAGGGGGACAGTCTAATGAAAAACTGTTTTTT
TRBD2	.	TRBV5-1	TRBJ2-5	17	CASSFRTSGTKQETQYF	TGCGCCAGCAGCTTTCGGACTAGCGGGACCAAGCAAGAGACCCAGTACTTC